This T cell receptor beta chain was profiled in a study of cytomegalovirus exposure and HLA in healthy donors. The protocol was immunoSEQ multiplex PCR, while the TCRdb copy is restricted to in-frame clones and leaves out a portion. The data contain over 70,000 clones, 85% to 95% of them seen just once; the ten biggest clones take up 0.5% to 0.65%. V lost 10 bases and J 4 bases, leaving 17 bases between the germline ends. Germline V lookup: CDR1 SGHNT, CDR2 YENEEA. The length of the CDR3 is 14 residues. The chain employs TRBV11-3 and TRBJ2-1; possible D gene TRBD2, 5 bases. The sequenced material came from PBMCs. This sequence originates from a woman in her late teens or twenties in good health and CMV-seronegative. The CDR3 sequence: CAIHPGLPYNEQFF. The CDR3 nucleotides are TGTGCCATACACCCGGGGTTGCCATACAATGAGCAGTTCTTC.